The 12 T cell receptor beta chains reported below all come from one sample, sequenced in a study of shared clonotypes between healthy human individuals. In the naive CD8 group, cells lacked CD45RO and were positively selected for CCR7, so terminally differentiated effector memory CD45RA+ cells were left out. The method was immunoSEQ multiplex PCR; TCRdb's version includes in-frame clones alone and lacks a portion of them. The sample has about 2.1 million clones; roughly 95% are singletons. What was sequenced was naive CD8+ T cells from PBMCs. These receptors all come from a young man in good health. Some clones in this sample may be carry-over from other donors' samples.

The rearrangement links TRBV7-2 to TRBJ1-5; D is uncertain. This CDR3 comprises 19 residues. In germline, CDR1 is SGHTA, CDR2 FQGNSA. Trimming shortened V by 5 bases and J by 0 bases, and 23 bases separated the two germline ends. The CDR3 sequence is CASSQPGRTGLYSNQPQHF. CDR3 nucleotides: TGTGCCAGCAGCCAACCGGGCCGCACTGGGCTTTATAGCAATCAGCCCCAGCATTTT.

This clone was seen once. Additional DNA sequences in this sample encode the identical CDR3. CDR3 sequence (DNA): TGTGCCAGCAGTTTTCGACAGGGAGACGAGCAGTACTTC. It codes for CASSFRQGDEQYF. The rearrangement links TRBV28 to TRBJ2-7, with 7 bases fitting TRBD1. Trimming took 3 bases from V and 5 from J; bases not matched to a gene: 4. This CDR3 has 13 residues. The germline CDR1 and CDR2 sequences are MDHEN and SYDVKM.

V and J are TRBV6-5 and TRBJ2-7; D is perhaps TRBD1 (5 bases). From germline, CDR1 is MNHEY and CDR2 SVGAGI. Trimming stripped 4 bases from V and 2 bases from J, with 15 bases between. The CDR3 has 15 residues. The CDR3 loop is CASSFSAGSPYEQYF. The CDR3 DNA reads TGTGCCAGCAGTTTTTCTGCAGGGTCCCCCTACGAGCAGTACTTC.

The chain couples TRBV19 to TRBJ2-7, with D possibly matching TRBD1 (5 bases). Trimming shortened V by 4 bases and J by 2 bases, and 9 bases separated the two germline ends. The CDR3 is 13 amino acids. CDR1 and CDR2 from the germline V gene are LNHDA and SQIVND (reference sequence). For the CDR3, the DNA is TGTGCCAGTAGTAAGGGGCCAACCTACGAGCAGTACTTC. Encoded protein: CASSKGPTYEQYF.

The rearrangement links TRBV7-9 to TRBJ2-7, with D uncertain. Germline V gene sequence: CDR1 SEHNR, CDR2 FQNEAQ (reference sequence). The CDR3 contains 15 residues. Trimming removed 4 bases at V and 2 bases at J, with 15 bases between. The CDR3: CASSSKTASAYEQYF. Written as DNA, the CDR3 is TGTGCCAGCAGCTCCAAGACTGCTTCAGCCTACGAGCAGTACTTC.

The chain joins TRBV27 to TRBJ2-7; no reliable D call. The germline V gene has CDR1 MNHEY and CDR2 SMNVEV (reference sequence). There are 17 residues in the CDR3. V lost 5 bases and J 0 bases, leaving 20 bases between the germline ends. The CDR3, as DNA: TGTGCCAGCAGTGCCTCGTCCCGGGCGAAGAGCTCCTACGAGCAGTACTTC. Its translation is CASSASSRAKSSYEQYF.

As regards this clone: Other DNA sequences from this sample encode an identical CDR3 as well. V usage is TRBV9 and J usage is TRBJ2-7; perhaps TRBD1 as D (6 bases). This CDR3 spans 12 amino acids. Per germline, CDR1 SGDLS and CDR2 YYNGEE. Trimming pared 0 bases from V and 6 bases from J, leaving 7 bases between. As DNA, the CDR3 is TGTGCCAGCAGCGTAGGAGGGGGCGAGCAGTACTTC. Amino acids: CASSVGGGEQYF. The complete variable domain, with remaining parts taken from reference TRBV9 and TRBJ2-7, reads DSGVTQTPKHLITATGQRVTLRCSPRSGDLSVYWYQQSLDQGLQFLIQYYNGEERAKGNILERFSAQQFPDLHSELNLSSLELGDSALYFCASSVGGGEQYFGPGTRLTVT.

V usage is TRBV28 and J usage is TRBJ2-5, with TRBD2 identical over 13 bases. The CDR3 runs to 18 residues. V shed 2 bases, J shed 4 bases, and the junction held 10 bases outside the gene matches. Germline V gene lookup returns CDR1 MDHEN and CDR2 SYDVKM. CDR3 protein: CASSLGGLAGFKAETQYF. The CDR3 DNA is TGTGCCAGCAGTTTAGGGGGACTAGCGGGATTTAAGGCAGAGACCCAGTACTTC.

The chain's CDR3 is CASSLVEMNTEAFF. DNA for the CDR3: TGTGCCAGCAGCTTGGTCGAGATGAACACTGAAGCTTTCTTT. V and J are TRBV5-6 and TRBJ1-1; no clear D. Germline CDR1 and CDR2: SGHDT and YYEEEE. V was cut by 0 bases and J by 0 bases, with 6 bases left in between. The CDR3 has 14 amino acids.

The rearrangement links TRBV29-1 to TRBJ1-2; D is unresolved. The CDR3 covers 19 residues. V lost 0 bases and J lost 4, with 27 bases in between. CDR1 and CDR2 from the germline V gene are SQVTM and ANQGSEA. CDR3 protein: CSVEDWKLGYGMSVYGYTF. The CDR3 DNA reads TGCAGCGTTGAAGACTGGAAATTGGGCTACGGGATGTCGGTCTATGGCTACACCTTC.

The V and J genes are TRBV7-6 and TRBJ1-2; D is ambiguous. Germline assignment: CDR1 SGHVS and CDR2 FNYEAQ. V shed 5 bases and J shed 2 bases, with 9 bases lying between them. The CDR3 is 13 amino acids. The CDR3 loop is CASSPTWNYGYTF. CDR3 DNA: TGTGCCAGCAGCCCAACGTGGAACTATGGCTACACCTTC. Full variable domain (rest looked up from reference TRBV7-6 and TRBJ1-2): GAGVSQSPRYKVTKRGQDVALRCDPISGHVSLYWYRQALGQGPEFLTYFNYEAQQDKSGLPNDRFSAERPEGSISTLTIQRTEQRDSAMYRCASSPTWNYGYTFGSGTRLTVV.

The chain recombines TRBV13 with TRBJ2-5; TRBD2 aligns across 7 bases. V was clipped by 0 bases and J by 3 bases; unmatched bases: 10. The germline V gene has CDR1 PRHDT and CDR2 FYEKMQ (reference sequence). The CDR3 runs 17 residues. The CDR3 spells CASSLGLASGSKETQYF. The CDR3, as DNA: TGTGCCAGCAGCTTAGGCTTGGCTAGCGGATCTAAAGAGACCCAGTACTTC.